The 18 T cell receptor beta chains given below trace back to one sample, sequenced in a study of shared clonotypes between healthy human individuals. The assay was immunoSEQ multiplex PCR, and TCRdb's table has in-frame clones only and misses some. Among some 1,600,000 clones, approximately 98% were seen once, and the ten largest hold approximately 0.44%. The sample comprised naive CD4+ T cells sorted from blood. The subset is: CD45RA+ positively selected. Every receptor here comes from a man aged 25 to 45 in good health.

This chain joins TRBV29-1 and TRBJ1-2, with 7 bases that match TRBD1. Germline V gene sequence: CDR1 SQVTM, CDR2 ANQGSEA. The CDR3 length is 14 residues. V lost 4 bases and J lost 1; bases outside the gene matches: 6. CDR3 region: CSVGGQDFNYGYTF. As DNA, the CDR3 is TGCAGCGTTGGAGGACAGGACTTTAACTATGGCTACACCTTC.

The gene calls are TRBV18 and TRBJ1-4; 10 bases are a match to TRBD1. The CDR3 has 14 residues. Germline trimming cut 6 bases from V and 7 bases from J; bases unmatched to any gene: 5. CDR1 and CDR2 (germline): KGHSH, LQKENI. The CDR3 region is CASSLDRGSEKLFF. The CDR3 DNA follows: TGTGCCAGCTCCCTGGACAGGGGGAGTGAAAAACTGTTTTTT.

Of note for this clone: Other DNA variants within this sample encode the same CDR3. The genes are TRBV7-8 and TRBJ2-3; D is uncertain. Germline assignment: CDR1 SGHVS and CDR2 FQNEAQ. V gave up 1 base and J gave up 1 base, with 3 bases separating them. This CDR3 is 13 amino acids long. CDR3 coding DNA: TGTGCCAGCAGCTTAGGCGGCACAGATACGCAGTATTTT. Protein sequence: CASSLGGTDTQYF.

A few counts support this clone. The sample carries other DNA sequences with the same CDR3. The gene calls are TRBV5-1 and TRBJ1-1; the D is unclear. The CDR3 sequence is 13 residues long. V was trimmed by 2 bases and J by 1 base, leaving 6 bases between them. The germline CDR1 and CDR2 sequences are SGHRS and YFSETQ. The CDR3: CASSFRGNTEAFF. For the CDR3, the DNA is TGCGCCAGCAGCTTTCGGGGGAACACTGAAGCTTTCTTT.

The rearrangement uses TRBV7-2 and TRBJ2-7; possible D gene TRBD2, 5 bases. The ends were cut back, 5 bases at V and 7 bases at J, with 18 bases in the middle. Germline values: CDR1 SGHTA, CDR2 FQGNSA. The CDR3 totals 14 residues. CDR3 DNA: TGTGCCAGCAGCCCGCAATTCGGCGGGCAAGAGCAGTACTTC. Amino acid sequence: CASSPQFGGQEQYF.

The chain is built from TRBV4-1 and TRBJ2-7, with D tentatively TRBD2 (6 bases). Germline CDR1 MGHRA, CDR2 YSYEKL. This CDR3 comprises 13 residues. Trimming left V 0 bases short and J 9 bases short, with 12 bases between. The CDR3: CASSQDQGAGQYF. The CDR3 nucleotides are TGCGCCAGCAGCCAAGATCAGGGAGCGGGGCAGTACTTC.

The chain has TRBV27 and TRBJ2-1; TRBD2 is a possible D gene (5 bases). This CDR3 has 17 amino acids. V was clipped by 1 base and J by 0 bases, with 13 bases between them. Germline V lookup: CDR1 MNHEY, CDR2 SMNVEV (reference sequence). The CDR3: CASSLFVMGSSYNEQFF. The DNA of the CDR3 is TGTGCCAGCAGTTTATTTGTAATGGGGAGCTCCTACAATGAGCAGTTCTTC.

Comment on this clone: Other DNA sequences in this specimen translate into the identical CDR3. The chain combines TRBV18 with TRBJ2-3; the D is unclear. Germline lookup yields CDR1 KGHSH and CDR2 LQKENI. V dropped 2 bases and J dropped 6 bases, with 6 bases sitting between them. The CDR3 is 12 residues long. CDR3: CASSPSLDTQYF. The CDR3 region has the DNA TGTGCCAGCTCACCATCTTTGGATACGCAGTATTTT.

CDR3 region: CASSQTTGLYTGELFF. The CDR3 DNA is TGCGCCAGCAGCCAAACTACGGGACTCTACACCGGGGAGCTGTTTTTT. The chain employs TRBV4-3 and TRBJ2-2; a possible D gene is TRBD2 (6 bases). Germline CDR1 reads LGHNA; CDR2 reads YSLEER. V was shortened by 2 bases and J by 3 bases, with 13 bases between the two germline ends. This CDR3 has 16 amino acids.

The gene calls are TRBV7-2 and TRBJ2-1, with 11 bases fitting TRBD2. Germline CDR1 SGHTA, CDR2 FQGNSA. The length of the CDR3 is 18 residues. With V trimmed by 2 bases and J by 3 bases, 9 bases remained unmatched. As DNA, the CDR3 is TGTGCCAGCAGCTTAAAATTTCTAGCGGGAGGATACTACAATGAGCAGTTCTTC. Its protein is CASSLKFLAGGYYNEQFF.

The rearrangement uses TRBV5-4 and TRBJ2-2; 13 bases agree with TRBD2. Germline CDR1 is SGHNT and CDR2 is YYREEE (reference sequence). The CDR3 is made up of 17 amino acids. Trimming took 3 bases from V and 4 from J; bases not matched to a gene: 6. This CDR3 reads CASSSAGLAGATGELFF. DNA of the CDR3: TGTGCCAGCAGCTCTGCAGGACTAGCGGGAGCCACCGGGGAGCTGTTTTTT.

J is TRBJ2-7 and V is TRBV27, with TRBD2 identical over 13 bases. The germline V gene encodes CDR1 MNHEY and CDR2 SMNVEV (reference sequence). After removal of 1 base from V and 4 bases from J, the junction contained 7 bases not matched to a gene. The CDR3 extends over 17 amino acids. CDR3 bases: TGTGCCAGCAGTTTATGGACTAGCGGGAGTCAGGCTTACGAGCAGTACTTC. It encodes CASSLWTSGSQAYEQYF.

The chain carries TRBV6-5 and TRBJ1-2; D is uncertain. Trimming left V 3 bases short and J 8 bases short, with 13 bases between. CDR3 length: 13 residues. Germline lookup yields CDR1 MNHEY and CDR2 SVGAGI. CDR3 loop: CASSYPGLRGYTF. CDR3 nucleotides: TGTGCCAGCAGTTATCCGGGGTTAAGAGGCTACACCTTC.

V gene TRBV6-5 combines with J gene TRBJ1-5; 7 nucleotides align to TRBD1. This CDR3 contains 13 residues. With V trimmed by 5 bases and J by 6 bases, 4 bases remained unmatched. In germline, CDR1 is MNHEY, CDR2 SVGAGI. Here the CDR3 DNA reads TGTGCCAGCAGTCCCGGGACAGCTCAGCCCCAGCATTTT. Translation: CASSPGTAQPQHF.

In nucleotides, the CDR3 is TGTGCCATCAGTCCTAGCGAAGAGACCCAGTACTTC. Translation: CAISPSEETQYF. This chain links TRBV10-3 with TRBJ2-5; the D gene is possibly TRBD2 (6 bases). The CDR3 contains 12 residues. CDR1 and CDR2 from the germline V gene are ENHRY and SYGVKD. V gave up 5 bases and J gave up 3 bases, with 7 bases separating them.

This chain uses TRBV5-1 with TRBJ2-6; D possibly uses TRBD1 or TRBD2 (5 bases each). CDR3 length equals 16 residues. Deletions cut 5 bases from V and 2 bases from J, with 14 bases between. The germline V gene has CDR1 SGHRS and CDR2 YFSETQ. The CDR3, as DNA: TGCGCCAGCAGTTCTGTCCGGGGCACTGGGGCCAACGTCCTGACTTTC. It codes for CASSSVRGTGANVLTF.

The gene calls are TRBV18 and TRBJ2-5, with D hard to call. The J call could be wrong; TRBJ2-7 is a better fit for the DNA end. Germline V CDR1 and CDR2: KGHSH, LQKENI. CDR3 length: 15 amino acids. CDR3 bases: TGTGCCAGCTCACCCCAAATCGGGCTGTCCTACGAGCAGTACTTC. It yields the protein CASSPQIGLSYEQYF.

This rearrangement joins TRBV5-1 to TRBJ2-5; 7 nucleotides match TRBD2. CDR1 is SGHRS, CDR2 YFSETQ, per germline. The ends lost 5 bases at V and 1 base at J; junction bases unmatched: 11. CDR3 length: 16 residues. CDR3 coding DNA: TGCGCCAGCAGGACCGGGGGGATGGGGTCCCAAGAGACCCAGTACTTC. Translating it yields CASRTGGMGSQETQYF.